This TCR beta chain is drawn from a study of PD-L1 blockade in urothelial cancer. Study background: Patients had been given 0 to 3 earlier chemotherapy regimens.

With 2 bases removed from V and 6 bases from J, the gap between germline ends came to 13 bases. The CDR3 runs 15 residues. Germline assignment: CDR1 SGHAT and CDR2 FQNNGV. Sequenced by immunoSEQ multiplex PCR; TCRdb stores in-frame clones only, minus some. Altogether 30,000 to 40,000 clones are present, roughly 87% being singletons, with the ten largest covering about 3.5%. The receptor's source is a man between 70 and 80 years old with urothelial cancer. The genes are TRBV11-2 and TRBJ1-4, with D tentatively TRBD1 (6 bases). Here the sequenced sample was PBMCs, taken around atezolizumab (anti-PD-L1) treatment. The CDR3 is CASSLITGPYEKLFF. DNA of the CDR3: TGTGCCAGCAGCTTAATTACAGGGCCTTATGAAAAACTGTTTTTT.